This paragraph covers one TCR beta chain sequence. These data come from a study of control samples from healthy donors and cancer patients. Produced via immunoSEQ multiplex PCR; TCRdb's table is partial and in-frame only. The profile covers roughly 130,000 clones, with around nine tenths appearing a single time and roughly 3.2% taken by the ten largest. Trimming left V 5 bases short and J 4 bases short, with 12 bases between. Germline CDR1 reads SGHTA; CDR2 reads FQGNSA. The CDR3 contains 14 residues. The gene calls are TRBV7-2 and TRBJ2-1; D may be TRBD1 (6 bases). Sequenced sample: blood. The TCR originated in a man aged 50-60 years in good health. CDR3 bases: TGTGCCAGCAGCCCAGGACAGTTGTACAATGAGCAGTTCTTC. Translation gives CASSPGQLYNEQFF.